These T cell receptor beta chains were read from a single sample in a study of graft-versus-host responses after intestinal transplantation. TCRdb's table, derived via immunoSEQ multiplex PCR, lists solely in-frame clones and lacks some. Here the sample spans tens of thousands of clones, 75% to 90% being singletons. Which antigens these TCRs recognize remains unknown. The sample in question was unstimulated CD8+ T cells sorted from spleen or lymph node cells, obtained before intestinal transplant. These TCRs come from a human donor who received an intestinal transplant. CDR3s include the opening cysteine and the closing phenylalanine or tryptophan. The order of the fields is clone size, D gene, J gene, V gene, CDR3 protein, CDR3 DNA. The D gene is left open where the match is weak. Rows may omit the clone size; those that give it use once, few, many or a size class.

.	.	TRBJ2-7	TRBV7-2	CASSYGGSYEQYF	TGTGCCAGCAGCTACGGGGGTAGTTACGAGCAGTACTTC
.	.	TRBJ2-3	TRBV10-3	CASGTDTQYF	TGTGCCTCCGGGACAGATACGCAGTATTTT
.	TRBD2	TRBJ2-1	TRBV2	CASRVAGGPLGEQFF	TGTGCCAGCAGGGTAGCGGGAGGGCCCCTAGGTGAGCAGTTCTTC
.	.	TRBJ1-2	TRBV11-2	CASSSGQTYGYTF	TGTGCCAGCAGCTCCGGACAGACCTATGGCTACACCTTC
.	TRBD1	TRBJ1-1	TRBV5-6	CASNQQGMNTEAFF	TGTGCCAGCAACCAACAGGGGATGAACACTGAAGCTTTCTTT
.	.	TRBJ1-1	TRBV7-9	CASSPTTSTDPEAFF	TGTGCCAGCAGCCCAACCACCAGCACGGATCCTGAAGCTTTCTTT
.	TRBD1	TRBJ1-1	TRBV27	CASSPYPGTGGAEAFF	TGTGCCAGCAGTCCCTACCCCGGGACAGGGGGCGCTGAAGCTTTCTTT
.	.	TRBJ2-7	TRBV5-6	CASSLAGPYEQYF	TGTGCCAGCAGCTTGGCGGGACCCTACGAGCAGTACTTC
few	.	TRBJ2-7	TRBV9	CASSQRSGTGPREQYF	TGTGCCAGCAGCCAGCGATCTGGGACGGGTCCTCGGGAGCAGTACTTC
.	.	TRBJ2-2	TRBV5-1	CASSLATEGTGELFF	TGCGCCAGCAGCTTGGCCACGGAGGGGACCGGGGAGCTGTTTTTT
.	.	TRBJ2-3	TRBV11-1	CASSFLQGTSTDTQYF	TGTGCCAGCAGCTTCTTGCAGGGCACTAGCACAGATACGCAGTATTTT
.	.	TRBJ1-3	TRBV7-9	CASSLPSGTIYF	TGTGCCAGCAGCTTGCCCTCAGGCACCATATATTTT
once	.	TRBJ1-3	TRBV2	CASSDRGTPDPSSGNTIYF	TGTGCCAGCAGTGATCGTGGGACACCTGATCCTAGCTCTGGAAACACCATATATTTT
few	.	TRBJ2-3	TRBV28	CASSYPGADTQYF	TGTGCCAGCAGTTACCCAGGGGCAGATACGCAGTATTTT
.	TRBD1	TRBJ2-3	TRBV27	CASSTRGRTDTQYF	TGTGCCAGCAGTACTAGGGGGCGCACAGATACGCAGTATTTT
.	.	TRBJ1-4	TRBV19	CASSGEGDEKLFF	TGTGCCAGTAGTGGGGAGGGTGATGAAAAACTGTTTTTT
once	.	TRBJ1-1	TRBV7-9	CASSLVGGDTEAFF	TGTGCCAGCAGCTTAGTAGGAGGGGACACTGAAGCTTTCTTT
.	.	TRBJ2-7	TRBV19	CASNIGDINEQYF	TGTGCCAGTAATATAGGAGACATAAACGAGCAGTACTTC
once	.	TRBJ1-2	TRBV27	CASSPRDILNYGYTF	TGTGCCAGCAGTCCGAGGGACATCCTAAACTATGGCTACACCTTC
.	TRBD2	TRBJ2-1	TRBV6-1	CASRQYLTSRNEQFF	TGTGCCAGCAGACAATACCTGACTAGCAGAAATGAGCAGTTCTTC
once	TRBD1	TRBJ2-5	TRBV7-9	CASSTAGQGSFQETQYF	TGTGCCAGCAGCACCGCCGGACAGGGCTCCTTCCAAGAGACCCAGTACTTC
.	.	TRBJ2-1	TRBV28	CASSFSHYNEQFF	TGTGCCAGCAGTTTTTCCCACTACAATGAGCAGTTCTTC
.	TRBD1	TRBJ1-6	TRBV6-5	CASRDRGRDSPLHF	TGTGCCAGCCGCGACAGGGGGCGGGATTCACCCCTCCACTTT
few	TRBD1	TRBJ1-1	TRBV7-9	CASNNDRDGTEAFF	TGTGCCAGCAATAACGACAGGGACGGCACTGAAGCTTTCTTT
once	.	TRBJ2-7	TRBV2	CASRGESYEQYF	TGTGCCAGCAGAGGGGAGTCCTACGAGCAGTACTTC
.	TRBD1	TRBJ1-1	TRBV4-1	CASSQTGDTEAFF	TGCGCCAGCAGCCAAACAGGGGACACTGAAGCTTTCTTT
.	.	TRBJ2-3	TRBV11-2	CASSLEAETCTDTQYF	TGTGCCAGCAGCTTAGAGGCGGAGACTTGCACAGATACGCAGTATTTT
.	TRBD1	TRBJ2-7	TRBV5-1	CASSIGQDLGEQYF	TGCGCCAGCAGCATTGGACAGGACCTCGGCGAGCAGTACTTC
few	.	TRBJ2-2	TRBV6-5	CASSYDGTGELFF	TGTGCCAGCAGTTACGATGGCACCGGGGAGCTGTTTTTT
.	TRBD1	TRBJ2-7	TRBV5-5	CASSPTGATYEQYF	TGTGCCAGCAGCCCCACAGGGGCGACCTACGAGCAGTACTTC
few	.	TRBJ2-7	TRBV5-1	CASSLEGGGPYEQYF	TGCGCCAGCAGCTTGGAGGGCGGGGGCCCCTACGAGCAGTACTTC
.	TRBD1	TRBJ2-7	TRBV5-4	CASSSTGREQYF	TGTGCCAGCAGCTCGACAGGGCGGGAGCAGTACTTC
.	.	TRBJ2-7	TRBV10-3	CAISERRDSYEQYF	TGTGCCATCAGTGAGAGGAGGGATTCCTACGAGCAGTACTTC
.	TRBD1	TRBJ2-2	TRBV7-2	CASSLVPGQGNTGELFF	TGTGCCAGCAGCTTAGTTCCGGGACAGGGGAACACCGGGGAGCTGTTTTTT
once	.	TRBJ1-4	TRBV2	CASSDDEKLFF	TGTGCCAGCAGTGATGATGAAAAACTGTTTTTT
.	.	TRBJ2-1	TRBV9	CASSVFLSSYNEQFF	TGTGCCAGCAGCGTTTTTTTAAGCTCCTACAATGAGCAGTTCTTC
.	.	TRBJ1-2	TRBV4-1	CASSQERDYGYTF	TGCGCCAGCAGCCAAGAGAGGGACTATGGCTACACCTTC
.	.	TRBJ1-2	TRBV28	CASSLGSGLLYGYTF	TGTGCCAGCAGTTTGGGTTCGGGGCTCCTCTATGGCTACACCTTC
.	.	TRBJ2-1	TRBV4-1	CASSQAGQSSYNEQFF	TGCGCCAGCAGCCAGGCCGGACAGTCCTCCTACAATGAGCAGTTCTTC
few	.	TRBJ2-1	TRBV7-9	CASSLTANPMGYNEQFF	TGTGCCAGCAGCTTGACTGCCAACCCCATGGGGTACAATGAGCAGTTCTTC
.	.	TRBJ2-7	TRBV7-9	CASSSERGEQYF	TGTGCCAGCAGCTCTGAACGGGGCGAGCAGTACTTC
.	.	TRBJ1-5	TRBV2	CASNFGSSNQPQHF	TGTGCCAGCAATTTTGGGTCCAGCAATCAGCCCCAGCATTTT
once	TRBD2	TRBJ2-1	TRBV7-7	CASSLARGTSGYNEQFF	TGTGCTAGCAGCTTAGCGCGAGGGACTAGCGGGTACAATGAGCAGTTCTTC